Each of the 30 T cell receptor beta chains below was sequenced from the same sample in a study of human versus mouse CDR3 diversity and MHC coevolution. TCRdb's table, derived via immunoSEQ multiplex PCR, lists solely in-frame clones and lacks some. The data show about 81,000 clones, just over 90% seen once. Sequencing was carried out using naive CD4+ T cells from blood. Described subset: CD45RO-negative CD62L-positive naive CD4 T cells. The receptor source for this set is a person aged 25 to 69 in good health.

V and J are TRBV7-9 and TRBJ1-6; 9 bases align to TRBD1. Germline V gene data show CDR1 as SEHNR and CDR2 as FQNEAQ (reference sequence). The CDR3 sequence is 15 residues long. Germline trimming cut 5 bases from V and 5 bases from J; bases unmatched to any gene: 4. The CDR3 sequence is CASSPRQGDNSPLHF. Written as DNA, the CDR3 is TGTGCCAGCAGCCCCCGACAGGGGGATAATTCACCCCTCCACTTT.

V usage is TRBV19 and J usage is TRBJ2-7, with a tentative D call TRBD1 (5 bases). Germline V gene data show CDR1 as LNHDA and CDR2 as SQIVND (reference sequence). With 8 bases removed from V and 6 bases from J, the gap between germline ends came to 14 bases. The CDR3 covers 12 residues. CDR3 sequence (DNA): TGTGCCAGTCAGGGCAGGGATCGCGAGCAGTACTTC. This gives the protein CASQGRDREQYF.

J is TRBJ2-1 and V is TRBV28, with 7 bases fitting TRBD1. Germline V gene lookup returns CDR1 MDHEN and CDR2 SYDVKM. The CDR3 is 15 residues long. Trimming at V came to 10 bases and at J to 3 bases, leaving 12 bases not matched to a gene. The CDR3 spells CATLSRTGDYNEQFF. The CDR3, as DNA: TGTGCCACCTTAAGTCGTACAGGGGACTACAATGAGCAGTTCTTC.

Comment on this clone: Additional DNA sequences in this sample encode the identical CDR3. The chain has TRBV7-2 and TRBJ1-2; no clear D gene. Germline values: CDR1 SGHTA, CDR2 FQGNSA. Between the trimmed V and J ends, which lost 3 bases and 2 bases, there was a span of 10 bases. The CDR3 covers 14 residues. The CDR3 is CASSLDPGNYGYTF. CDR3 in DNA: TGTGCCAGCAGCTTGGACCCGGGGAACTATGGCTACACCTTC. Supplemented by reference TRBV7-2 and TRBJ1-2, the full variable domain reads GAGVSQSPSNKVTEKGKDVELRCDPISGHTALYWYRQSLGQGLEFLIYFQGNSAPDKSGLPSDRFSAERTGGSVSTLTIQRTQQEDSAVYLCASSLDPGNYGYTFGSGTRLTVV.

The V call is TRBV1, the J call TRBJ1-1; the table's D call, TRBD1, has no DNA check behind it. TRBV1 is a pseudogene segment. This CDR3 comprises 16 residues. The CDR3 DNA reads TGCACCAGCAGCCTGACAGAGAAAGGGGAGAACACTGAAGCTTTCTTT. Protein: CTSSLTEKGENTEAFF.

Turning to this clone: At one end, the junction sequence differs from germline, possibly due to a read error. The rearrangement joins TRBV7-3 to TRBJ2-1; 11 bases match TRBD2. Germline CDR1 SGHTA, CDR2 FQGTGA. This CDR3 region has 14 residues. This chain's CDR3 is CASSSGLAVNEQLF. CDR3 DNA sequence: TGTGCCAGCAGCTCGGGACTAGCGGTCAATGAGCAGCTCTTC.

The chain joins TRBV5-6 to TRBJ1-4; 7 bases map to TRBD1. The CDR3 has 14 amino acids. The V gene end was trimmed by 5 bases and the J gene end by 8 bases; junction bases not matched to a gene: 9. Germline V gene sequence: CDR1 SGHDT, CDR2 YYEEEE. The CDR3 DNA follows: TGTGCCAGCAGTGCTAGGGGGCGCGGGGAAAAACTGTTTTTT. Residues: CASSARGRGEKLFF.

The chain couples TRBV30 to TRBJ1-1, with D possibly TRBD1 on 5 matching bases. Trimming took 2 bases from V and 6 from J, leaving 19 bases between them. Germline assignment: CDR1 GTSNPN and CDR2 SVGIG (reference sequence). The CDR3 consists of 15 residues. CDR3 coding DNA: TGTGCCTGGAGTTGGAGGGACCCCCGGCGAGCTGAAGCTTTCTTT. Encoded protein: CAWSWRDPRRAEAFF.

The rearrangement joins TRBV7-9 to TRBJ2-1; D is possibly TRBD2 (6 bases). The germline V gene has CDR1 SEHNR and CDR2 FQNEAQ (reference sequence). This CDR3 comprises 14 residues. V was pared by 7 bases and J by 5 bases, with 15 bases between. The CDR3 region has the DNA TGTGCCAGCACTTCCGGGACTTTGAACAATGAGCAGTTCTTC. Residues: CASTSGTLNNEQFF.

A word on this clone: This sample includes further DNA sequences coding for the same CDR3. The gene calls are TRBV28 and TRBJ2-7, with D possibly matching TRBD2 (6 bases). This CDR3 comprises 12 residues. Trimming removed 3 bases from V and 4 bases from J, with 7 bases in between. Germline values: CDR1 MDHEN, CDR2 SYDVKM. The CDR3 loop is CASSLGGYEQYF. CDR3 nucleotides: TGTGCCAGCAGTTTGGGGGGTTACGAGCAGTACTTC.

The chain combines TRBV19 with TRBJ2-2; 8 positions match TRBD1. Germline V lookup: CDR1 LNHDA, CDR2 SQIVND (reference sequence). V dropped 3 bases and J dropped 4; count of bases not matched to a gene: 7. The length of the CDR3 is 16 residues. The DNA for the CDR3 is TGTGCCAGTAGTATTCCAGGGGGCGCTTCCACCGGGGAGCTGTTTTTT. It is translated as CASSIPGGASTGELFF.

The DNA of the CDR3 is TGCGCCAGCAGCCCCATAGCGGGCTCCTCCTACGAGCAGTACTTC. It codes for CASSPIAGSSYEQYF. V gene TRBV5-1 combines with J gene TRBJ2-7; 7 bases line up with TRBD2. Germline V gives CDR1 SGHRS, CDR2 YFSETQ. Trimming at V came to 4 bases and at J to 0 bases, leaving 7 bases not matched to a gene. This CDR3 is built from 15 residues.

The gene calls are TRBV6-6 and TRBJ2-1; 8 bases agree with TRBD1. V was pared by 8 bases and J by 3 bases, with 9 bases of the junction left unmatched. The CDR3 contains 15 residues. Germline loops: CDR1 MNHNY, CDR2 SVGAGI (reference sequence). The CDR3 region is CASSAGTGIYNEQFF. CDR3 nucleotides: TGTGCCAGCTCGGCAGGGACAGGCATCTACAATGAGCAGTTCTTC.

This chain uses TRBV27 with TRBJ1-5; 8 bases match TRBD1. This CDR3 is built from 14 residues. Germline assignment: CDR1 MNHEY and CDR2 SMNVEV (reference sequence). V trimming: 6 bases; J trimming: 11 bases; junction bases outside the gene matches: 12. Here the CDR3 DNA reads TGTGCCAGCAGCTTTGGGACAGGCAATGGGGCCCAGCATTTT. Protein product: CASSFGTGNGAQHF.

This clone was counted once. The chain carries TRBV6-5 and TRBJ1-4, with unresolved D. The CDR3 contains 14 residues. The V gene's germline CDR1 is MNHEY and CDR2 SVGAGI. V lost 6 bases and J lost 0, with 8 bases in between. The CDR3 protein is CASREAATNEKLFF. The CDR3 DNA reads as TGTGCCAGCAGGGAGGCTGCAACTAATGAAAAACTGTTTTTT.

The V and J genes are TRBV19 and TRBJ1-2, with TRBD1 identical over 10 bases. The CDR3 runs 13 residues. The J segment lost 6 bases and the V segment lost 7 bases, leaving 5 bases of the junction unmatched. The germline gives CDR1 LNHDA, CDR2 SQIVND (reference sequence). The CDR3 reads CASNDRGLDGYTF. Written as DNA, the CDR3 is TGTGCCAGTAACGACAGGGGGCTGGATGGCTACACCTTC.

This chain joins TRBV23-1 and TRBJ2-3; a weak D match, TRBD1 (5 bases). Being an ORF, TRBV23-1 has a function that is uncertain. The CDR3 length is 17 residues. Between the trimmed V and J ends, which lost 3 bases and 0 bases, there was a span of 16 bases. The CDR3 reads CASSHGARTPSTDTQYF. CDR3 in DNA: TGCGCCAGCAGTCATGGGGCAAGAACCCCTAGCACAGATACGCAGTATTTT.

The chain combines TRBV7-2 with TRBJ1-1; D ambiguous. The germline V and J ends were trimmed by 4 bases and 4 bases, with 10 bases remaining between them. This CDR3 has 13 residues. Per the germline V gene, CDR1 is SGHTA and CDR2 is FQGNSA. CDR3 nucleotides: TGTGCCAGCAGCTCCGACTCGGTCACTGAAGCTTTCTTT. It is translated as CASSSDSVTEAFF.

CDR3 loop: CASSQGGINTEAFF. CDR3 in DNA: TGTGCCAGCTCACAGGGAGGAATCAACACTGAAGCTTTCTTT. The chain is built from TRBV18 and TRBJ1-1; no firm D call. Deletions cut 4 bases from V and 2 bases from J, with 11 bases between. The length of the CDR3 is 14 residues. Germline V gives CDR1 KGHSH, CDR2 LQKENI.

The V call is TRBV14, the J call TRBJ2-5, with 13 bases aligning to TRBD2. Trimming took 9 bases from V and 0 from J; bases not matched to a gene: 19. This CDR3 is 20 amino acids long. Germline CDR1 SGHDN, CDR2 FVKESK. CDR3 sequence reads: CASGLGLAGAQTRYQETQYF. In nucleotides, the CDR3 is TGTGCCAGTGGCCTTGGACTAGCGGGGGCCCAGACAAGGTACCAAGAGACCCAGTACTTC.

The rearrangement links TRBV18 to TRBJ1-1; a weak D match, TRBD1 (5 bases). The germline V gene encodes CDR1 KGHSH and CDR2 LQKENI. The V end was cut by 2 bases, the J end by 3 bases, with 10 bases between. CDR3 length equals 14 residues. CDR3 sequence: CASSPSEGHTEAFF. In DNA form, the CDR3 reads TGTGCCAGCTCACCATCGGAGGGACACACTGAAGCTTTCTTT.

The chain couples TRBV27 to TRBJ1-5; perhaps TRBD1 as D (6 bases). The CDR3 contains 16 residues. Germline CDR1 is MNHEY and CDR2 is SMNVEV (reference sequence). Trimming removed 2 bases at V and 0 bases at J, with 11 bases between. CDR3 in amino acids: CASSLQGLDSNQPQHF. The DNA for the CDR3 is TGTGCCAGCAGTTTACAGGGGCTAGATAGCAATCAGCCCCAGCATTTT.

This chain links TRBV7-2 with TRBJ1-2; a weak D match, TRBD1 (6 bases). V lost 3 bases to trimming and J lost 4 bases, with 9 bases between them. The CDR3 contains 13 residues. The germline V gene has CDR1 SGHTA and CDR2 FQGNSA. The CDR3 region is CASSFPDSYGYTF. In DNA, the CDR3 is TGTGCCAGCAGCTTCCCGGACAGCTATGGCTACACCTTC.

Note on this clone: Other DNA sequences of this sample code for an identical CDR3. The CDR3 sequence is CASRGGTNEKLFF. The CDR3 DNA sequence: TGTGCCAGCAGAGGGGGAACTAATGAAAAACTGTTTTTT. The chain employs TRBV6-5 and TRBJ1-4; maybe TRBD1 (6 bases). This CDR3 is 13 amino acids long. Germline V gene data show CDR1 as MNHEY and CDR2 as SVGAGI. V lost 6 bases and J lost 1, with 6 bases in between.

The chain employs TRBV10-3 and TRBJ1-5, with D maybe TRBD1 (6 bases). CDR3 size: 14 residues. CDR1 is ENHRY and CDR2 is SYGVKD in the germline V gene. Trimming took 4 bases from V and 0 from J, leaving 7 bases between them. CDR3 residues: CAISAQGSNQPQHF. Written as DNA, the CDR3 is TGTGCCATCAGTGCACAGGGTAGCAATCAGCCCCAGCATTTT.

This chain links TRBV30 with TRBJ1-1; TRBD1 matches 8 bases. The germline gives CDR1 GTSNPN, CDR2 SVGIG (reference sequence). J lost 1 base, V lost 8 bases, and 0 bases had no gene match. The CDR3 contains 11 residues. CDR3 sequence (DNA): TGTGCCGGACAGGGGAACACTGAAGCTTTCTTT. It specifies CAGQGNTEAFF. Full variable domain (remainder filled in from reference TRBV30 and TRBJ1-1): SQTIHQWPATLVQPVGSPLSLECTVEGTSNPNLYWYRQAAGRGLQLLFYSVGIGQISSEVPQNLSASRPQDRQFILSSKKLLLSDSGFYLCAGQGNTEAFFGQGTRLTVV.

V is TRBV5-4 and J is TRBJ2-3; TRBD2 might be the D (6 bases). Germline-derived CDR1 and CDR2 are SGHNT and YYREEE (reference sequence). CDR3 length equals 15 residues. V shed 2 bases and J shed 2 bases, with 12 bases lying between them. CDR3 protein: CASSFTGGYTDTQYF. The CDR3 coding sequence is TGTGCCAGCAGCTTCACCGGGGGTTACACAGATACGCAGTATTTT.

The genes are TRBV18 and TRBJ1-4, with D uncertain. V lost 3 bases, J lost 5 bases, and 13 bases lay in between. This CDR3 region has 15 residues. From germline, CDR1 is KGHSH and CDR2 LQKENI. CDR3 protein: CASSPSGNPNEKLFF. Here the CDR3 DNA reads TGTGCCAGCTCACCCTCCGGGAACCCCAATGAAAAACTGTTTTTT.

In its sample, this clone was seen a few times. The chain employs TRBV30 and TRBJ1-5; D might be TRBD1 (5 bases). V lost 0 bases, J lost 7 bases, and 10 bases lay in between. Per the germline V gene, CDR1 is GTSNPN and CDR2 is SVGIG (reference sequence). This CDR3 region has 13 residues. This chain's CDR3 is CAWSVRGGQPQHF. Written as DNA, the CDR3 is TGTGCCTGGAGTGTAAGGGGTGGCCAGCCCCAGCATTTT. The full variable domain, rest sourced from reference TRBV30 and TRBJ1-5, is SQTIHQWPATLVQPVGSPLSLECTVEGTSNPNLYWYRQAAGRGLQLLFYSVGIGQISSEVPQNLSASRPQDRQFILSSKKLLLSDSGFYLCAWSVRGGQPQHFGDGTRLSIL.

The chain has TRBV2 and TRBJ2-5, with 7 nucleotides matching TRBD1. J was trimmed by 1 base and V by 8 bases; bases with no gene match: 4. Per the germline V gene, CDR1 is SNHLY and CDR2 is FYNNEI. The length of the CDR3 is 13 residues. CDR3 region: CASLRGIQETQYF. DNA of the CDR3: TGTGCCAGCCTCAGGGGGATCCAAGAGACCCAGTACTTC. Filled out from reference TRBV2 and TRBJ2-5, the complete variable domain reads EPEVTQTPSHQVTQMGQEVILRCVPISNHLYFYWYRQILGQKVEFLVSFYNNEISEKSEIFDDQFSVERPDGSNFTLKIRSTKLEDSAMYFCASLRGIQETQYFGPGTRLLVL.